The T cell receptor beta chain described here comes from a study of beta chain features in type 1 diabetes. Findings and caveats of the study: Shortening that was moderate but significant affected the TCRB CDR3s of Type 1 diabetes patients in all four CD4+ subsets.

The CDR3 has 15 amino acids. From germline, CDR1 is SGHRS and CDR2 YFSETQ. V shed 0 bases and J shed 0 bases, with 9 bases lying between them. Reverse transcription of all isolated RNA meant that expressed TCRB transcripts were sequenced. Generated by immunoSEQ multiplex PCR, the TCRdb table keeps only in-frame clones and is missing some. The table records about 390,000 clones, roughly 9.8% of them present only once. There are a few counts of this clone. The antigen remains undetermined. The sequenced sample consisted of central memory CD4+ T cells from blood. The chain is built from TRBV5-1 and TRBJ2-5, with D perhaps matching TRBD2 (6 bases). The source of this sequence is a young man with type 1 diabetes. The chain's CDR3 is CASSLATGDQETQYF. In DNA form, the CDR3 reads TGCGCCAGCAGCTTGGCCACGGGGGACCAAGAGACCCAGTACTTC.